Listed here are 5 T cell receptor beta chains from one sample, sequenced in a study of blood T cell repertoires in COVID-19. Libraries were prepared by immunoSEQ multiplex PCR; TCRdb keeps only in-frame clonotypes and omits some of them. The data hold roughly 140,000 clones, with around 81% observed a single time. The source material was peripheral blood. The receptors here all came from a man between 60 and 75 years old with active or convalescent COVID-19.

The V gene is TRBV29-1, the J gene TRBJ2-7, with D perhaps TRBD1 (5 bases). Trimming cost V 3 bases and J 3 bases, with 12 bases left between them. The CDR3 has 13 residues. Germline CDR1 reads SQVTM; CDR2 reads ANQGSEA. This CDR3 reads CSVETSTVYEQYF. The CDR3 coding sequence is TGCAGCGTTGAGACCTCGACAGTCTACGAGCAGTACTTC.

The genes are TRBV13 and TRBJ2-1; D might be TRBD1 (8 bases). Deletions cut 5 bases from V and 6 bases from J, with 26 bases between. Per germline, CDR1 PRHDT and CDR2 FYEKMQ (reference sequence). The CDR3 is made up of 18 amino acids. CDR3 sequence: CASSPRGQGGTTTNEQFF. CDR3 bases: TGTGCCAGCAGCCCCCGTGGACAGGGCGGGACTACCACCAATGAGCAGTTCTTC.

This chain links TRBV2 with TRBJ2-7; no definite D call. This CDR3 is 12 amino acids long. CDR1 SNHLY and CDR2 FYNNEI come from the germline V gene. The V end was cut by 2 bases, the J end by 4 bases, with 6 bases between. The CDR3 DNA reads TGTGCCAGCAGTGAATACAGTTACGAGCAGTACTTC. Translated: CASSEYSYEQYF.

The chain employs TRBV29-1 and TRBJ2-7, with 12 nucleotides matching TRBD1. The CDR3 has 15 amino acids. The J segment lost 5 bases and the V segment lost 2 bases, leaving 7 bases of the junction unmatched. CDR1 SQVTM and CDR2 ANQGSEA come from the germline V gene. The CDR3 coding sequence is TGCAGCGTTGAAAAGGGACAGGGGGCGGCCAACGAGCAGTACTTC. Its protein product is CSVEKGQGAANEQYF.

The chain recombines TRBV27 with TRBJ2-7; the D is unclear. The ends were cut back, 0 bases at V and 3 bases at J, with 9 bases in the middle. This CDR3 comprises 14 residues. Germline V gives CDR1 MNHEY, CDR2 SMNVEV (reference sequence). The CDR3 DNA sequence: TGTGCCAGCAGTTTATCGAGGCACTTCTACGAGCAGTACTTC. It yields the protein CASSLSRHFYEQYF.